The clone carrying this TCR beta chain turned up a few times. No antigen is known for it. This entry is derived from a study of T cells after yellow fever vaccination. Study-level findings and limits: Primary-vaccination clones mostly resurfaced post-booster (about 96% CD4, roughly 87% CD8).

V was pared by 2 bases and J by 3 bases, with 11 bases between. The CDR3 is made up of 15 amino acids. Germline CDR1 and CDR2: LGHDT and YNNKEL (reference sequence). Template switching with 5'RACE generated the TCR cDNA and added a universal primer site and UMIs. TCRdb re-called the 5' RACE reads with MiXCR, one entry per CDR3 protein. The table lists over 250,000 distinct CDR3 sequences, 5.2% of them singletons. The TCR comes from a young man who received the YFV17D yellow fever vaccine. Source: CD4+ T cells sorted from PBMCs, taken on the day of the yellow fever booster vaccination. This chain links TRBV3-1 with TRBJ1-5; the D gene is possibly TRBD1 (5 bases). The CDR3 reads CASSQQPGNNQPQHF. DNA of the CDR3: TGTGCCAGCAGCCAACAACCAGGGAACAATCAGCCCCAGCATTTT.